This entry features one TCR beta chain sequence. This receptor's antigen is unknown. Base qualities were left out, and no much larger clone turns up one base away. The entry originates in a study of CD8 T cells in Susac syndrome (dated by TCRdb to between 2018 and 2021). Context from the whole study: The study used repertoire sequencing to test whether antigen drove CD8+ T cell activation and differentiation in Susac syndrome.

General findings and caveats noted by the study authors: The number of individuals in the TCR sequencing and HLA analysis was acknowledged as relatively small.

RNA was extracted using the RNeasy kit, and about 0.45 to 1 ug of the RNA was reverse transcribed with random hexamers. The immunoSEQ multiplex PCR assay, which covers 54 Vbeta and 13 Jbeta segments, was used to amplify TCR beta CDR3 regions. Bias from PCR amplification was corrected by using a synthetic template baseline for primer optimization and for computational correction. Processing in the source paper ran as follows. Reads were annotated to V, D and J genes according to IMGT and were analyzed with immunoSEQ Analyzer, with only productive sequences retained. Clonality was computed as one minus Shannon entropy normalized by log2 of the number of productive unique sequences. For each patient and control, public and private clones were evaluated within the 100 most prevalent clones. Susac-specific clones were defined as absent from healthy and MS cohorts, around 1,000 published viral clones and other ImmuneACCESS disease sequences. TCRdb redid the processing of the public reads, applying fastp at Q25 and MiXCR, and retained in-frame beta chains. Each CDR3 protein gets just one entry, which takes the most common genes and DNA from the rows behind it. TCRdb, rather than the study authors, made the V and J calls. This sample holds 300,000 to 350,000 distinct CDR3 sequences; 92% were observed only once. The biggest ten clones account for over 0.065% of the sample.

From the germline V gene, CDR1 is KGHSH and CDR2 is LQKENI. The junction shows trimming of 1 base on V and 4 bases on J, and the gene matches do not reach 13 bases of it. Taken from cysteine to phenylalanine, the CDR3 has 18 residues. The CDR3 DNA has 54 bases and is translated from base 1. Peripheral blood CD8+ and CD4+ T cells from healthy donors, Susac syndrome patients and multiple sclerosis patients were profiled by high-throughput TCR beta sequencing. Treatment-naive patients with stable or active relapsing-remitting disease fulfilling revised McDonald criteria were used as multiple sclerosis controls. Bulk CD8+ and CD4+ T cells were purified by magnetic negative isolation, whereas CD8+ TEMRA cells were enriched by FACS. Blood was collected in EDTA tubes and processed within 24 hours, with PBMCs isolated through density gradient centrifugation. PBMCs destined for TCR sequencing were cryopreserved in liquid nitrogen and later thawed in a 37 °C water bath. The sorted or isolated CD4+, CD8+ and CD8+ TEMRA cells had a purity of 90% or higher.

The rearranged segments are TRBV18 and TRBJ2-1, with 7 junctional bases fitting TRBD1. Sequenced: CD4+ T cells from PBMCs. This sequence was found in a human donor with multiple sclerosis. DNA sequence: TGTGCCAGCTCACCACGGGGCGGAAGGAAGGGGGCTTACAATGAGCAGTTCTTC. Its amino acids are CASSPRGGRKGAYNEQFF.